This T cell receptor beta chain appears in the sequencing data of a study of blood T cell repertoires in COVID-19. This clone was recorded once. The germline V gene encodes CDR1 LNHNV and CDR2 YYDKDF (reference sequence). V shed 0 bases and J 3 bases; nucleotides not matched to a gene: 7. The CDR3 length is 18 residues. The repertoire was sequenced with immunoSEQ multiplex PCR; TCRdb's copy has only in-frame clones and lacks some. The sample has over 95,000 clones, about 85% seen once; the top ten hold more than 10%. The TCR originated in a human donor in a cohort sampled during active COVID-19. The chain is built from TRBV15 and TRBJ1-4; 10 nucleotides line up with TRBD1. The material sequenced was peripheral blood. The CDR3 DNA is TGTGCCACCAGCAGAGATCGGGGGACAGGGGAATCTAATGAAAAACTGTTTTTT. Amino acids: CATSRDRGTGESNEKLFF. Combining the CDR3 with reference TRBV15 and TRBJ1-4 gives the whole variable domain DAMVIQNPRYQVTQFGKPVTLSCSQTLNHNVMYWYQQKSSQAPKLLFHYYDKDFNNEADTPDNFQSRRPNTSFCFLDIRSPGLGDTAMYLCATSRDRGTGESNEKLFFGSGTQLSVL.